This T cell receptor (beta chain) was sequenced for a study of beta chain features in type 1 diabetes. The germline V gene has CDR1 SNHLY and CDR2 FYNNEI. Deletions cut 7 bases from V and 16 bases from J, with 19 bases between. The CDR3 sequence is 12 residues long. Of the isolated RNA, all was reverse transcribed, and so the sequenced material was expressed TCRB transcripts. Repertoires were generated with immunoSEQ multiplex PCR, while TCRdb's copy carries only in-frame clones and drops some. The sample records around 320,000 clones, less than 15% being singletons. The sample was central memory CD4+ T cells from blood. The receptor was isolated from a man aged 25-45 years in good health. V gene TRBV2 combines with J gene TRBJ1-4; D gene uncertain. The CDR3 sequence: CASTRDRRGRFF. The DNA of the CDR3 is TGTGCCAGCACGCGAGACCGGCGAGGGCGGTTTTTT.